What follows are 11 T cell receptor beta chains derived from one specimen sequenced in a study of blood T cell repertoires in COVID-19. Data came from immunoSEQ multiplex PCR; TCRdb stores just in-frame clones and leaves some out. The table has approximately 140,000 clones, about 91% seen once. Source material: peripheral blood. The source is a human donor in a cohort sampled during active COVID-19.

The chain couples TRBV11-2 to TRBJ2-7, with D possibly being TRBD2 (5 bases). Per the germline V gene, CDR1 is SGHAT and CDR2 is FQNNGV. Trimming left V 0 bases short and J 3 bases short, with 6 bases between. The CDR3 covers 13 residues. The CDR3 is CASSLDRGYEQYF. In DNA form, the CDR3 reads TGTGCCAGCAGCTTAGATCGGGGCTACGAGCAGTACTTC.

This chain uses TRBV29-1 with TRBJ2-1, with 7 bases that match TRBD2. From germline, CDR1 is SQVTM and CDR2 ANQGSEA. Trimming took 5 bases from V and 0 from J; bases not matched to a gene: 7. The length of the CDR3 is 15 residues. The CDR3 sequence: CSVTGGHYSYNEQFF. The CDR3 DNA sequence: TGCAGCGTTACGGGAGGACATTACTCCTACAATGAGCAGTTCTTC.

This sequence joins TRBV2 and TRBJ2-3, with 9 bases aligning to TRBD1. The V segment lost 5 bases and the J segment 4 bases; nucleotides outside the gene matches: 4. The germline V gene has CDR1 SNHLY and CDR2 FYNNEI. The CDR3 runs 14 residues. CDR3 loop: CASSRRDRADTQYF. The CDR3 nucleotides are TGTGCCAGCAGTCGGCGGGACAGGGCAGATACGCAGTATTTT.

This clone was detected once. The V and J genes are TRBV16 and TRBJ1-2, with D possibly matching TRBD1 (5 bases). V gave up 0 bases and J gave up 10 bases, with 18 bases separating them. CDR3 length: 15 residues. Germline lookup yields CDR1 KGHSY and CDR2 FQNENV. The CDR3 coding sequence is TGTGCCAGCAGCCAATCGGGCAGGGCCTATGCTGACTACACCTTC. It translates to CASSQSGRAYADYTF.

CDR3 residues: CASSVRGISVVSYEQYF. The CDR3 nucleotides read TGTGCCAGCAGCGTCAGAGGCATTAGCGTCGTCTCCTACGAGCAGTACTTC. The chain joins TRBV13 to TRBJ2-7; weak D call: TRBD2 (5 bases). V lost 5 bases to trimming and J lost 0 bases, with 20 bases between them. The germline V gene encodes CDR1 PRHDT and CDR2 FYEKMQ (reference sequence). CDR3 length equals 17 residues.

The CDR3 DNA reads as TGTGCCAGCAGTCTGAACCAGGGTGCTCGTAATTCACCCCTCCACTTT. Translating gives CASSLNQGARNSPLHF. The V call is TRBV27, the J call TRBJ1-6, with TRBD1 as a possible D gene (5 bases). The CDR3 runs 16 residues. Trimming pared 5 bases from V and 6 bases from J, leaving 17 bases between. From germline, CDR1 is MNHEY and CDR2 SMNVEV (reference sequence).

This clone was seen repeatedly, ten times or more. The rearrangement joins TRBV5-4 to TRBJ2-1; 9 bases match TRBD1. Unmatched junction bases numbered 1, after V lost 0 bases and J lost 6 bases. CDR1 is SGHNT, CDR2 YYREEE, per germline (reference sequence). The CDR3 contains 14 residues. The CDR3 nucleotides read TGTGCCAGCAGCTTGGCGGACAGGGGCAATGAGCAGTTCTTC. Its translation: CASSLADRGNEQFF. Together with reference TRBV5-4 and TRBJ2-1, the CDR3 gives the full variable domain: ETGVTQSPTHLIKTRGQQVTLRCSSQSGHNTVSWYQQALGQGPQFIFQYYREEENGRGNFPPRFSGLQFPNYSSELNVNALELDDSALYLCASSLADRGNEQFFGPGTRLTVL.

CDR3 nucleotides: TGTGCCAGCAGTGACCGACTAGCGGGGGTGAGCACAGATACGCAGTATTTT. This codes for CASSDRLAGVSTDTQYF. This chain uses TRBV2 with TRBJ2-3; 12 nucleotides line up with TRBD2. V lost 3 bases to trimming and J lost 0 bases; unmatched junction nucleotides: 4. CDR3 length equals 17 residues. Germline-derived CDR1 and CDR2 are SNHLY and FYNNEI.

The table lists this clone with a count of one. This chain links TRBV12-3 or TRBV12-4 with TRBJ1-2, with TRBD1 matching 9 bases. The CDR3 has 12 residues. The ends lost 4 bases at V and 9 bases at J; junction bases unmatched: 3. Here the CDR3 reads CASSWDRESYTF. DNA of the CDR3: TGTGCCAGCAGTTGGGACAGGGAAAGCTACACCTTC.

The chain employs TRBV12-3 or TRBV12-4 and TRBJ2-5; 7 nucleotides agree with TRBD2. V lost 7 bases to trimming and J lost 9 bases; unmatched junction nucleotides: 8. The length of the CDR3 is 12 residues. CDR3: CASTPTRGAQYF. In DNA, the CDR3 is TGTGCCAGCACCCCGACCCGGGGGGCCCAGTACTTC.

V and J are TRBV4-2 and TRBJ2-3, with D perhaps TRBD1 (5 bases). Germline V gene data show CDR1 as LGHNA and CDR2 as YNFKEQ. The CDR3 sequence is 16 residues long. Trimming took off 2 bases at V and 0 bases at J, with 12 bases between the two ends. The CDR3 protein is CASSQNPGKSTDTQYF. The CDR3 DNA reads as TGTGCCAGCAGCCAAAATCCAGGGAAGAGCACAGATACGCAGTATTTT.